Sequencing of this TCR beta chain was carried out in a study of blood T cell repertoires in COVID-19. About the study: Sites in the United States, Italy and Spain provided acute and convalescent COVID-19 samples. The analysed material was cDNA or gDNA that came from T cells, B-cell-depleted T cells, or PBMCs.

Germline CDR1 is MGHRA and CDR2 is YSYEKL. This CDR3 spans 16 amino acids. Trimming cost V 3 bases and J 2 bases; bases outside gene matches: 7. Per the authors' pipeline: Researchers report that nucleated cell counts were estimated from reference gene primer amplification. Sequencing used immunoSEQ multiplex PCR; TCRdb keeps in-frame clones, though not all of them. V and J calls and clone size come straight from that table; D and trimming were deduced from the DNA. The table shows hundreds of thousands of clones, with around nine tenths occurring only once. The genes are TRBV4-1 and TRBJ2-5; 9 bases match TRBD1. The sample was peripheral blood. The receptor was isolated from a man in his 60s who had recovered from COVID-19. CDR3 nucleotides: TGCGCCAGCAGCCACCGACAGGGGGAGGGTCAAGAGACCCAGTACTTC. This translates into CASSHRQGEGQETQYF.